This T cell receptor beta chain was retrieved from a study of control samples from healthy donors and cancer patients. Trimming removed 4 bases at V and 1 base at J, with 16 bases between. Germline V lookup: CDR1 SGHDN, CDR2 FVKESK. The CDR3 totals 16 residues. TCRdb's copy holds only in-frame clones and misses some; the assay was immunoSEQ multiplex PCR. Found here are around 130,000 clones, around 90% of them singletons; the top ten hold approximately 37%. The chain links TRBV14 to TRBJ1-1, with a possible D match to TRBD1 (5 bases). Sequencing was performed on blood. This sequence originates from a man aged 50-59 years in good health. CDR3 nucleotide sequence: TGTGCCAGCAGCCTAAGTGGGGGTTGGGCGAACACTGAAGCTTTCTTT. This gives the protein CASSLSGGWANTEAFF.